Presented here are 27 T cell receptor beta chains from one specimen sequenced in a study of blood T cells in healthy people across ages. A second PCR, run for about 7 to 11 cycles, used a sample-barcoded 5' primer plus a J-beta primer mix. TCRdb reanalysed the 5' RACE reads using MiXCR and keeps one entry per CDR3 protein. The data contain around 690,000 distinct CDR3 sequences, under 65% of them singletons. Sequencing was done on a sample of blood. The receptors originated from a man between 60 and 70 years old in good health.

The chain combines TRBV20-1 with TRBJ2-3, with a possible D match to TRBD1 (5 bases). Trimming shortened V by 6 bases and J by 5 bases, and 18 bases separated the two germline ends. The CDR3 length is 14 residues. Germline V gene data show CDR1 as DFQATT and CDR2 as SNEGSKA (reference sequence). CDR3 residues: CSARTPFDRDTQYF. DNA of the CDR3: TGCAGTGCCAGGACACCGTTTGATAGAGATACGCAGTATTTT.

The chain couples TRBV5-1 to TRBJ1-1; D not resolved. CDR3 length equals 17 residues. V lost 5 bases and J lost 1, with 21 bases in between. Germline-derived CDR1 and CDR2 are SGHRS and YFSETQ. The CDR3 is CASRVLSEREWNTEAFF. The CDR3 nucleotides read TGCGCCAGCAGAGTCTTATCGGAGCGGGAATGGAACACTGAAGCTTTCTTT.

This chain links TRBV10-2 with TRBJ1-6; D remains ambiguous. Trimming left V 0 bases short and J 6 bases short, with 15 bases between. CDR3 size: 17 residues. CDR1 is WSHSY and CDR2 is SAAADI in the germline V gene. The CDR3 DNA reads as TGCGCCAGCAGTGAGTCGGCAGGAGGAGCTTTTAATTCACCCCTCCACTTT. This codes for CASSESAGGAFNSPLHF.

This chain joins TRBV6-1 and TRBJ2-5; the match to TRBD1 covers 7 bases. Germline V lookup: CDR1 MNHNS, CDR2 SASEGT. This CDR3 is 15 amino acids long. Germline trimming cut 6 bases from V and 2 bases from J; bases unmatched to any gene: 9. CDR3 protein: CASSRQGVLQETQYF. CDR3 bases: TGTGCCAGCAGCCGACAGGGAGTTCTACAAGAGACCCAGTACTTC.

V is TRBV6-2 or TRBV6-3 and J is TRBJ2-1; 8 bases fit TRBD1. V dropped 5 bases and J dropped 0; count of bases not matched to a gene: 3. The CDR3 runs to 15 residues. Germline V gives CDR1 MNHEY, CDR2 SVGEGT. CDR3 residues: CASSHTGGSYNEQFF. CDR3 DNA: TGTGCCAGCAGTCATACAGGGGGCTCCTACAATGAGCAGTTCTTC.

This clonotype came up many times. The chain employs TRBV20-1 and TRBJ1-6, with 12 bases identical to TRBD1. V lost 4 bases and J lost 9; bases outside the gene matches: 10. Germline CDR1 and CDR2: DFQATT and SNEGSKA (reference sequence). CDR3 length: 16 amino acids. The CDR3 bases are TGCAGTGCTAAGCCCGGGACAGGGGGCTCGGGTTCACCCCTCCACTTT. Translated, it gives CSAKPGTGGSGSPLHF.

This clonotype is judged medium-sized. A read error may be the cause here, since a much bigger clone is one base away. This rearrangement joins TRBV4-2 to TRBJ2-5, with TRBD2 matching over 9 bases. CDR3 size: 16 residues. CDR1 is LGHNA and CDR2 is YNFKEQ in the germline V gene. V dropped 2 bases and J dropped 11; count of bases not matched to a gene: 15. The CDR3 sequence is CASSQNGGGAFGEQYF. Here the CDR3 DNA reads TGTGCCAGCAGCCAAAATGGCGGGGGGGCTTTTGGTGAGCAGTACTTC.

The V call is TRBV5-6, the J call TRBJ2-5, with 10 bases matching TRBD1. Trimming cost V 2 bases and J 2 bases; bases outside gene matches: 6. This CDR3 comprises 16 residues. Germline-derived CDR1 and CDR2 are SGHDT and YYEEEE. The CDR3 coding sequence is TGTGCCAGCAGCTTTGTCGACAGGGGGCGGCAAGAGACCCAGTACTTC. It encodes CASSFVDRGRQETQYF.

The chain combines TRBV18 with TRBJ2-5; no definite D call. The V end lost 3 bases, the J end lost 2 bases, and 13 bases lay between the germline ends. Looked up from germline, CDR1 is KGHSH and CDR2 is LQKENI. This CDR3 is built from 15 residues. Here the CDR3 DNA reads TGTGCCAGCTCACCCGCCGCCGGCAGGCAAGAGACCCAGTACTTC. Translation: CASSPAAGRQETQYF.

Comment on this clonotype: Sequence at one end of the junction differs from germline and may be a read error. This chain's CDR3 is CSVAFPGANVPTF. As DNA, the CDR3 is TGCAGCGTGGCCTTCCCTGGGGCCAACGTCCCGACTTTC. V is TRBV29-1 and J is TRBJ2-6, with D perhaps TRBD1 (5 bases). Per the germline V gene, CDR1 is SQVTM and CDR2 is ANQGSEA. The CDR3 is made up of 13 amino acids.

The CDR3 nucleotides are TGTGCCAGCAGTCGCTCAGAGGGGGCGGACGGCTACACCTTC. Its translation is CASSRSEGADGYTF. The chain combines TRBV12-3 or TRBV12-4 with TRBJ1-2; 7 nucleotides align to TRBD1. After removal of 5 bases from V and 8 bases from J, the junction contained 11 bases not matched to a gene. This CDR3 contains 14 residues.

The chain carries TRBV4-1 and TRBJ2-5; D is possibly TRBD1 or TRBD2 (5 bases each). The V end was cut by 4 bases, the J end by 2 bases, with 17 bases between. CDR1 MGHRA and CDR2 YSYEKL come from the germline V gene. The CDR3 is 16 residues long. CDR3 nucleotide sequence: TGCGCCAGCAGCCGACCCTTAGGGACGGAACAAGAGACCCAGTACTTC. Translating it yields CASSRPLGTEQETQYF.

The gene calls are TRBV9 and TRBJ1-1; D gene unclear. V dropped 3 bases and J dropped 2 bases, with 11 bases sitting between them. The CDR3 is 14 amino acids. Germline CDR1 and CDR2: SGDLS and YYNGEE. CDR3 in amino acids: CASSAIGFNTEAFF. DNA for the CDR3: TGTGCCAGCAGCGCGATCGGTTTTAACACTGAAGCTTTCTTT.

This clonotype was detected only a few times. CDR3 DNA: TGCAGTGCCCACGGACTAGCGGGGGCGGGGGATACGCAGTATTTT. Amino acid sequence: CSAHGLAGAGDTQYF. The gene calls are TRBV20-1 and TRBJ2-3; 13 nucleotides match TRBD2. The CDR3 length is 15 residues. Unmatched junction bases numbered 9, after V lost 6 bases and J lost 6 bases. From germline, CDR1 is DFQATT and CDR2 SNEGSKA (reference sequence).

This rearrangement joins TRBV4-1 to TRBJ1-4, with 9 bases identical to TRBD1. J gave up 8 bases and V 5 bases, and 6 bases lay outside the gene matches. This CDR3 region has 14 residues. The V gene's germline CDR1 is MGHRA and CDR2 YSYEKL. CDR3: CASSFRQGEEKLFF. CDR3 DNA sequence: TGCGCCAGCAGCTTTCGACAGGGGGAAGAAAAACTGTTTTTT.

V and J are TRBV12-3 or TRBV12-4 and TRBJ1-2; 8 nucleotides align to TRBD1. The CDR3 is 13 residues long. V gave up 6 bases and J gave up 8 bases; unmatched junction bases: 8. The CDR3 region is CASRGGQVEGYTF. The CDR3 coding sequence is TGTGCCAGCAGGGGGGGACAGGTGGAAGGCTACACCTTC.

V is TRBV15 and J is TRBJ2-1, with 8 bases that match TRBD2. CDR1 is LNHNV, CDR2 YYDKDF, per germline (reference sequence). J lost 8 bases, V lost 0 bases, and 15 bases had no gene match. CDR3 length: 18 residues. CDR3 protein: CATSRDQNGGAISDEQFF. The CDR3 region has the DNA TGTGCCACCAGCAGAGATCAGAACGGGGGGGCTATTAGCGATGAGCAGTTCTTC.

This clonotype was detected only once. The chain employs TRBV12-3 or TRBV12-4 and TRBJ1-1; the match to TRBD1 covers 7 bases. The CDR3 extends over 14 amino acids. J gave up 4 bases and V 3 bases, and 5 bases lay outside the gene matches. Here the CDR3 DNA reads TGTGCCAGCAGTTTCGGGACAGTCTCCACTGAAGCTTTCTTT. The encoded protein is CASSFGTVSTEAFF.

The chain links TRBV10-3 to TRBJ2-3; no firm D call. CDR1 and CDR2 (germline): ENHRY, SYGVKD. The CDR3 runs to 14 residues. Trimming stripped 2 bases from V and 0 bases from J, with 6 bases between. The CDR3 nucleotides are TGTGCCATCAGTGAGGACATAAGCACAGATACGCAGTATTTT. This translates into CAISEDISTDTQYF.

The chain recombines TRBV11-2 with TRBJ2-3; D gene uncertain. V gave up 4 bases and J gave up 8 bases, with 10 bases separating them. The CDR3 length is 12 residues. Germline V gene lookup returns CDR1 SGHAT and CDR2 FQNNGV. CDR3 protein: CASSSTAATQYF. In DNA form, the CDR3 reads TGTGCCAGCAGCTCGACTGCTGCTACGCAGTATTTT.

This rearrangement joins TRBV20-1 to TRBJ2-4, with 9 bases identical to TRBD1. The V gene end was trimmed by 2 bases and the J gene end by 10 bases; junction bases not matched to a gene: 9. In germline, CDR1 is DFQATT, CDR2 SNEGSKA (reference sequence). The CDR3 is 14 amino acids. CDR3 sequence reads: CSARHGQGSGIQYF. In nucleotides, the CDR3 is TGCAGTGCTAGACACGGACAGGGGTCTGGGATTCAGTACTTC.

The CDR3 DNA reads TGTGCCAGCAGCTTGGCCAGCGGGTCGGGGTACACTGAAGCTTTCTTT. This translates into CASSLASGSGYTEAFF. The J gene is TRBJ1-1, the V gene TRBV5-4; D remains unclear. Germline CDR1 and CDR2: SGHNT and YYREEE (reference sequence). V lost 0 bases to trimming and J lost 3 bases, with 15 bases between them. The CDR3 loop spans 16 amino acids.

This chain uses TRBV7-9 with TRBJ2-1, with D perhaps matching TRBD2 (6 bases). The germline V and J ends were trimmed by 5 bases and 4 bases, with 18 bases remaining between them. The V gene's germline CDR1 is SEHNR and CDR2 FQNEAQ (reference sequence). The CDR3 is made up of 16 amino acids. The CDR3: CASSPRGGAGYNEQFF. The DNA of the CDR3 is TGTGCCAGCAGCCCCCGGGGTGGGGCGGGGTACAATGAGCAGTTCTTC.

At least ten counts were recorded for this clonotype. The rearrangement uses TRBV29-1 and TRBJ2-5; TRBD1 aligns across 10 bases. After removal of 4 bases from V and 4 bases from J, the junction contained 3 bases not matched to a gene. CDR1 is SQVTM, CDR2 ANQGSEA, per germline. The CDR3 covers 13 residues. This CDR3 reads CSVGQGAGETQYF. The CDR3 DNA is TGCAGCGTTGGACAGGGGGCCGGAGAGACCCAGTACTTC.

J is TRBJ1-1 and V is TRBV27; D not resolved. The V gene lost 2 bases and the J gene lost 2 bases, with 9 bases spanning the gap. The CDR3 contains 14 residues. The germline V gene has CDR1 MNHEY and CDR2 SMNVEV (reference sequence). CDR3 sequence: CASSLGTDNTEAFF. In DNA form, the CDR3 reads TGTGCCAGCAGTTTAGGTACCGATAACACTGAAGCTTTCTTT.

Notes on this clonotype: One end of the junction varies from germline; a read error may be responsible. This rearrangement joins TRBV5-1 to TRBJ2-7; 11 bases match TRBD1. The CDR3 runs 15 residues. Germline assignment: CDR1 SGHRS and CDR2 YFSETQ. CDR3 residues: CASRLDRGPLYEQYF. In DNA form, the CDR3 reads TGCGCCAGCAGGTTGGACAGGGGGCCCCTCTACGAGCAGTACTTC. Variable domain in full (rest from reference TRBV5-1 and TRBJ2-7): KAGVTQTPRYLIKTRGQQVTLSCSPISGHRSVSWYQQTPGQGLQFLFEYFSETQRNKGNFPGRFSGRQFSNSRSEMNVSTLELGDSALYLCASRLDRGPLYEQYFGPGTRLTVT.

The chain combines TRBV10-1 with TRBJ2-3, with TRBD1 as a possible D gene (6 bases). V gave up 0 bases and J gave up 1 base, with 8 bases separating them. The CDR3 covers 15 residues. The germline gives CDR1 WNHNN, CDR2 SYGVQD (reference sequence). The CDR3 loop reads CASSESGGGTDTQYF. CDR3 bases: TGCGCCAGCAGTGAGTCAGGGGGAGGCACAGATACGCAGTATTTT.